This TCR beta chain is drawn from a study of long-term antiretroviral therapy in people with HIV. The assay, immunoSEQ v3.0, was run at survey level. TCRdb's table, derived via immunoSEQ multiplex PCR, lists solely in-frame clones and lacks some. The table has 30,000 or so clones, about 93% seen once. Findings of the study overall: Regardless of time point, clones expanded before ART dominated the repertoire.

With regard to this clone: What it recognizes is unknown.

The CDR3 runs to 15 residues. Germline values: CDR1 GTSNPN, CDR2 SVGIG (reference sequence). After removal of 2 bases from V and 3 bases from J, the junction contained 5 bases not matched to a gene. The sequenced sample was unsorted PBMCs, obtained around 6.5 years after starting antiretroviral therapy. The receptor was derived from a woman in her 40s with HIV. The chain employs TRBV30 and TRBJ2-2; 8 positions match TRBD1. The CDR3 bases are TGTGCCTGGAGTAGGGACAGGTTGGACACCGGGGAGCTGTTTTTT. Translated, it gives CAWSRDRLDTGELFF.